The next 3 T cell receptor beta chains were all read from a single sample in a study of blood T cell repertoires in COVID-19. This table comes from immunoSEQ multiplex PCR, and its TCRdb copy is limited to in-frame clones, with some not included. Altogether 70,000 or so clones are present, about 87% being singletons, with the ten largest covering 6.5% to 7.5%. The sequencing sample was made of peripheral blood. Every receptor here comes from a woman aged 80 or over with active COVID-19.

The rearrangement uses TRBV11-2 and TRBJ2-7; tentatively, D is TRBD1 (6 bases). The CDR3 is 13 residues long. Trimming shortened V by 7 bases and J by 1 base, and 11 bases separated the two germline ends. Per germline, CDR1 SGHAT and CDR2 FQNNGV. The CDR3 DNA reads TGTGCCAGCAAGGCAGGGACATCCTACGAGCAGTACTTC. Amino acid sequence: CASKAGTSYEQYF.

J is TRBJ2-7 and V is TRBV28; 10 bases fit TRBD1. There are 16 residues in the CDR3. V shed 5 bases, J shed 4 bases, and the junction held 11 bases outside the gene matches. The germline V gene has CDR1 MDHEN and CDR2 SYDVKM. This chain's CDR3 is CASSLRQGAILYEQYF. CDR3 nucleotide sequence: TGTGCCAGCAGTCTACGACAGGGGGCGATTTTGTACGAGCAGTACTTC.

V usage is TRBV11-1 and J usage is TRBJ2-7, with 9 positions matching TRBD2. CDR1 is SGHAT and CDR2 is FQDESV in the germline V gene (reference sequence). Unmatched junction bases numbered 4, after V lost 5 bases and J lost 2 bases. This CDR3 region has 14 residues. Written as DNA, the CDR3 is TGTGCCAGCAGCAGACTAGCGGACCCCTACGAGCAGTACTTC. It translates to CASSRLADPYEQYF.